This T cell receptor (beta chain) was documented in a study of T cells after yellow fever vaccination. The CDR3 has 14 residues. V was pared by 6 bases and J by 9 bases, with 10 bases of the junction left unmatched. Germline CDR1 MNHEY, CDR2 SVGEGT. Each CDR3 protein is one row after TCRdb ran MiXCR on the 5' RACE reads. The sample holds 610,000 or so distinct CDR3 sequences, around an eighth seen once. Sample: PBMCs, taken on the day of the yellow fever booster vaccination. This clonotype was obtained from a young man who received the YFV17D yellow fever vaccine. The chain links TRBV6-2 or TRBV6-3 to TRBJ2-1; 8 bases match TRBD1. Written as DNA, the CDR3 is TGTGCCAGCAGGCCAGGGGGCAGGGGAGGTGAGCAGTTCTTC. This sequence encodes CASRPGGRGGEQFF.